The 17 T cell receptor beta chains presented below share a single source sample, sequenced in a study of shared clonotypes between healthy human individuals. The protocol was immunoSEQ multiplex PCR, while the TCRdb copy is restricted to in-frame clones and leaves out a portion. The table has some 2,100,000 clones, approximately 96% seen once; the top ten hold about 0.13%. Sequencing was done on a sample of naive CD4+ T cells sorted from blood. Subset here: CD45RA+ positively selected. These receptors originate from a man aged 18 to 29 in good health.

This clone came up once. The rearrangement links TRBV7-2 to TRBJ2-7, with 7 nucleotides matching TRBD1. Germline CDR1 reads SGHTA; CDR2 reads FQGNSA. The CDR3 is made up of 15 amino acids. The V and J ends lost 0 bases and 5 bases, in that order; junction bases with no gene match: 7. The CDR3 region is CASSLAWGQSHEQYF. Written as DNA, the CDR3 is TGTGCCAGCAGCTTAGCATGGGGACAGTCCCACGAGCAGTACTTC.

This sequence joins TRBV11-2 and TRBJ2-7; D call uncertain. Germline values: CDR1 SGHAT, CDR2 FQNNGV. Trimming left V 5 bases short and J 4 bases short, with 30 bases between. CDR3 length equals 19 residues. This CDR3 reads CASSVDYWGVGAFAYEQYF. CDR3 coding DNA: TGTGCCAGCAGCGTCGATTATTGGGGTGTCGGTGCTTTTGCATACGAGCAGTACTTC. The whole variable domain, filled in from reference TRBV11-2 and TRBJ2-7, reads EAGVAQSPRYKIIEKRQSVAFWCNPISGHATLYWYQQILGQGPKLLIQFQNNGVVDDSQLPKDRFSAERLKGVDSTLKIQPAKLEDSAVYLCASSVDYWGVGAFAYEQYFGPGTRLTVT.

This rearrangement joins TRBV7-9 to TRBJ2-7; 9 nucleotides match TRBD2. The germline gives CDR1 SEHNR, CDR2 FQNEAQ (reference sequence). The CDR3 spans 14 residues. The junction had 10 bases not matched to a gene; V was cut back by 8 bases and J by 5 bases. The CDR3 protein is CASLRAGGTDEQYF. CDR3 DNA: TGTGCCAGCCTAAGAGCGGGAGGAACGGACGAGCAGTACTTC. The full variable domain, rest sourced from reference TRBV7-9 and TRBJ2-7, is DTGVSQNPRHKITKRGQNVTFRCDPISEHNRLYWYRQTLGQGPEFLTYFQNEAQLEKSRLLSDRFSAERPKGSFSTLEIQRTEQGDSAMYLCASLRAGGTDEQYFGPGTRLTVT.

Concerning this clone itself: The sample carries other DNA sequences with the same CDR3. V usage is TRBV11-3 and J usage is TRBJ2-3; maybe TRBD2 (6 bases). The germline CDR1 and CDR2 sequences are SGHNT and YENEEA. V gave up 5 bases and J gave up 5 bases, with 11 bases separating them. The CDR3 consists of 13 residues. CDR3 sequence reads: CASSLGGVDTQYF. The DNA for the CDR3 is TGTGCCAGCAGCCTCGGCGGGGTAGATACGCAGTATTTT.

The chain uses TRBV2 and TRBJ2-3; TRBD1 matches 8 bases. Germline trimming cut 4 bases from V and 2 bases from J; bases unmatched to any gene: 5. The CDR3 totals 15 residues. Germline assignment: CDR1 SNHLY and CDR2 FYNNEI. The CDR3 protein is CASSADRVTTDTQYF. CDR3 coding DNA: TGTGCCAGCAGTGCGGACAGGGTGACCACAGATACGCAGTATTTT.

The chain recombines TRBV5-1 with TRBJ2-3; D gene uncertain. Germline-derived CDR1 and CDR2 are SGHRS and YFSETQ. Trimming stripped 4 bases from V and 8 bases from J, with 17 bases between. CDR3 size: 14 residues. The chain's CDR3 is CASSPDQTAGTQYF. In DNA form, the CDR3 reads TGCGCCAGCAGCCCGGACCAAACGGCTGGTACGCAGTATTTT.

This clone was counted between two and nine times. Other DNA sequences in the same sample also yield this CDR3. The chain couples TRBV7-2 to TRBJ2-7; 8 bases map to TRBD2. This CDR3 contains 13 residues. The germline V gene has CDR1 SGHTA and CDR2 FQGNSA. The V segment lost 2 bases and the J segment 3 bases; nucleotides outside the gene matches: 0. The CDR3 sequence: CASSLTSGYEQYF. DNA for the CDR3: TGTGCCAGCAGCTTAACTAGCGGCTACGAGCAGTACTTC.

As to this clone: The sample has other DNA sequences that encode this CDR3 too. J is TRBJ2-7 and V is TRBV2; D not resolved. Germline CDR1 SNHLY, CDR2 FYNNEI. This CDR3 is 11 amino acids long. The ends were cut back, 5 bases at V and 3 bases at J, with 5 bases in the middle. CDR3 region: CASSSSYEQYF. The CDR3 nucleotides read TGTGCCAGCAGTTCAAGCTACGAGCAGTACTTC.

The CDR3 DNA follows: TGTGCCAGCAGCTTAGGTGCCCAAGAGACCCAGTACTTC. Its translation: CASSLGAQETQYF. J is TRBJ2-5 and V is TRBV7-8; D gene ambiguous. Germline V CDR1 and CDR2: SGHVS, FQNEAQ. Trimming removed 1 base from V and 1 base from J, with 4 bases in between. This CDR3 spans 13 amino acids. Based on the CDR3 plus reference TRBV7-8 and TRBJ2-5, the full variable domain is GAGVSQSPRYKVAKRGQDVALRCDPISGHVSLFWYQQALGQGPEFLTYFQNEAQLDKSGLPSDRFFAERPEGSVSTLKIQRTQQEDSAVYLCASSLGAQETQYFGPGTRLLVL.

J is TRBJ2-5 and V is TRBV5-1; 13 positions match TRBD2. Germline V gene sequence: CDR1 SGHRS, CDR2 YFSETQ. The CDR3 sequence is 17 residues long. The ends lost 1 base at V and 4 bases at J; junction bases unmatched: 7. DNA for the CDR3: TGCGCCAGCAGCTTGCTACTAGCGGGGGGGCTCGGAGAGACCCAGTACTTC. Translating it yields CASSLLLAGGLGETQYF.

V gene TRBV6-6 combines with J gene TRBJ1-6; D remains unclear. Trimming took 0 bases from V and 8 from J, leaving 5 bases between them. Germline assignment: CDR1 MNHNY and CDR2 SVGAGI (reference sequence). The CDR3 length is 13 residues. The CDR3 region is CASSYSLDSPLHF. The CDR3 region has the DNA TGTGCCAGCAGTTACTCCCTGGATTCACCCCTCCACTTT.

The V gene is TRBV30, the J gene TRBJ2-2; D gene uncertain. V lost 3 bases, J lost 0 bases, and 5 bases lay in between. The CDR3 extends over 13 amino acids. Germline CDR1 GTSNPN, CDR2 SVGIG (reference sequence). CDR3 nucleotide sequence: TGTGCCTGGAGATCCGCGAACACCGGGGAGCTGTTTTTT. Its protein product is CAWRSANTGELFF.

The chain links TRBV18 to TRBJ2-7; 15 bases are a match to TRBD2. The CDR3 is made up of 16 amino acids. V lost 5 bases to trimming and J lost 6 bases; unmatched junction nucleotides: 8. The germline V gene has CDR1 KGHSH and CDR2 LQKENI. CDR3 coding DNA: TGTGCCAGCTCAGCCCCCGGGACTAGCGGGGGGTCCGAGCAGTACTTC. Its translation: CASSAPGTSGGSEQYF.

The CDR3 bases are TGTGCCAGCAGCGGGAGGGGGCAGTTTACCTACGAGCAGTACTTC. Encoded protein: CASSGRGQFTYEQYF. This chain links TRBV27 with TRBJ2-7; D is perhaps TRBD2 (8 bases). V was shortened by 6 bases and J by 2 bases, with 17 bases between the two germline ends. CDR3 length: 15 amino acids. Germline CDR1 reads MNHEY; CDR2 reads SMNVEV (reference sequence).

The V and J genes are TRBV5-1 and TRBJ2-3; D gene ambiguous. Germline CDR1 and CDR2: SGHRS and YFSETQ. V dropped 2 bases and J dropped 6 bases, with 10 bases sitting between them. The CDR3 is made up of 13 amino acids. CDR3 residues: CASSFPNADTQYF. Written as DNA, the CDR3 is TGCGCCAGCAGCTTCCCTAATGCGGATACGCAGTATTTT.

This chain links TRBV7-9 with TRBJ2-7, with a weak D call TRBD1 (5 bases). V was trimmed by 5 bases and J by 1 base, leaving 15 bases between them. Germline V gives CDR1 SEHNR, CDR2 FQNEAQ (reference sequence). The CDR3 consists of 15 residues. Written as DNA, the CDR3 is TGTGCCAGCAGCCCCAACACAGGTTCTTCCTACGAGCAGTACTTC. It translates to CASSPNTGSSYEQYF.

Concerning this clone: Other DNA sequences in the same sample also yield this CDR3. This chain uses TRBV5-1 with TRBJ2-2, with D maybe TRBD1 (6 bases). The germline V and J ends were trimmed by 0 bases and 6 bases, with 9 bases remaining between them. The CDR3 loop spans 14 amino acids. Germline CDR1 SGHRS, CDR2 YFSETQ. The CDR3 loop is CASSLVRGAGELFF. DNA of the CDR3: TGCGCCAGCAGCTTGGTCAGGGGCGCCGGGGAGCTGTTTTTT.